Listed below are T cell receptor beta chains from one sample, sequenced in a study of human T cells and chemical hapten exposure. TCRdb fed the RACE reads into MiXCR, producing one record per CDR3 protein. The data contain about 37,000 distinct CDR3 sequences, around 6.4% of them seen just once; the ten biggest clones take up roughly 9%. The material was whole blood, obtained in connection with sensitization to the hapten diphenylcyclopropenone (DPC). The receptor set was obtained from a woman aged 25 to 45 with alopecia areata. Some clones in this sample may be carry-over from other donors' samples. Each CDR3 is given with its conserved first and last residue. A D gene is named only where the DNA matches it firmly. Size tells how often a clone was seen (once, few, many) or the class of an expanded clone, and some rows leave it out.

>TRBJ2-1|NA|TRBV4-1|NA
TGCGCCAGCAGCCAAGGACACAATGAGCAGTTCTTC
CASSQGHNEQFF
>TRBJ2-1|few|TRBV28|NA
TGTGCCAGCAGTTCAACGGGACAGGGGGGTGTGGCGACTAGCGGGGTAGAACAGTTCTTC
CASSSTGQGGVATSGVEQFF
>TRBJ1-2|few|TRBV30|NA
TGTGCCTGGAACGACGGGGTTGGCTACACCTTC
CAWNDGVGYTF
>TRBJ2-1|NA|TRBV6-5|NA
TGTGCCAGTAAATTGACAGCGATTCCTCAGAATGAGCAGTTCTTC
CASKLTAIPQNEQFF
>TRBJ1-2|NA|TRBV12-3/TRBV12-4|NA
TGTGCCAGCAGTTTCGGAGGGGCCGGGGGCTACACCTTC
CASSFGGAGGYTF
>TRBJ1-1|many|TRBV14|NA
TGTGCCAGCAGCCAAGGTCGTAACACTGAAGCTTTCTTT
CASSQGRNTEAFF
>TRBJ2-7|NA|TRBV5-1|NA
TGCGCCAGCAGCAAATTACGGGACTACGAGCAGTACTTC
CASSKLRDYEQYF
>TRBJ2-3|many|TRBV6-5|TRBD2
TGTGCCAGCAGTTACTCGGCTAGCGGCGAGGTTTGGTATTTT
CASSYSASGEVWYF
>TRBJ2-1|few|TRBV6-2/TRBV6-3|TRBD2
TGTGCCAGCACTCTTCTTGGACTAGCTAGCACTGTCTACAATGAGCAGTTCTTC
CASTLLGLASTVYNEQFF
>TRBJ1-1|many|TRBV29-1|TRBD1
TGCAGCGTGACGACAGGGGGCGCCGGGTCTGAAGCTTTCTTT
CSVTTGGAGSEAFF
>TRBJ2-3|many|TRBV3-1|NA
TGTGCCAGCAGCCAAGTCACAACGCAGTATTTT
CASSQVTTQYF
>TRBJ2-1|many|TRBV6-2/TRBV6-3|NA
TGTGCCAGCAGTTACTCTCGGATCTACAATGAGCAGTTCTTC
CASSYSRIYNEQFF
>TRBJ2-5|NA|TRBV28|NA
TGTGCCAGCAGTTCCCTTATCCAAGAGACCCAGTACTTC
CASSSLIQETQYF
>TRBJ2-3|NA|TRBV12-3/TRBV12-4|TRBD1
TGTGCCAGCAGCCGGGGGACAGGGAGGAATACGCAGTATTTT
CASSRGTGRNTQYF
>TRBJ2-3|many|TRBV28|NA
TGTGCCAGCAGCATTATTGGGTATACGCAGTATTTT
CASSIIGYTQYF
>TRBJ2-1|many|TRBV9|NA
TGTGCCAGCAGCGCCGCCTACAATGAGCAGTTCTTC
CASSAAYNEQFF
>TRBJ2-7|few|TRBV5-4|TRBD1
TGTGCCAGCAGCTTCGGCCAGGGGGCGGTTAGCGAGCAGTACTTC
CASSFGQGAVSEQYF